The sequence of this T cell receptor (beta chain) was determined in a study of cytomegalovirus exposure and HLA in healthy donors. Whole-study findings and limits: CMV antigen specificity was confirmed in vitro for a few CMV-associated chains. Presence/absence comparisons presumed near-even sequencing depth among donors.

In regard to this clone: What it recognizes is unknown. At one end the junction does not follow the germline gene, possibly because of a read error.

Primers for the PCR totalled 60 Vbeta and 13 Jbeta. The protocol was immunoSEQ multiplex PCR, while the TCRdb copy is restricted to in-frame clones and leaves out a portion. The profile shows a few hundred thousand clones, 92% of them singletons. Nominally healthy donors provided the samples, though records likely missed some immune exposures. Germline V gives CDR1 SEHNR, CDR2 FQNEAQ (reference sequence). The CDR3 consists of 16 residues. Sequencing was performed on PBMCs. The clonotype originates from a girl aged 2 to 10 in good health and CMV-seronegative. The chain combines TRBV7-9 with TRBJ2-1; 10 bases line up with TRBD2. CDR3 residues: CSSSLPSGSTYNEQFF. The DNA for the CDR3 is TGTTCCAGCAGCTTACCTAGCGGGAGCACCTACAATGAGCAGTTCTTC. Based on the CDR3 plus reference TRBV7-9 and TRBJ2-1, the full variable domain is DTGVSQNPRHKITKRGQNVTFRCDPISEHNRLYWYRQTLGQGPEFLTYFQNEAQLEKSRLLSDRFSAERPKGSFSTLEIQRTEQGDSAMYLCSSSLPSGSTYNEQFFGPGTRLTVL.